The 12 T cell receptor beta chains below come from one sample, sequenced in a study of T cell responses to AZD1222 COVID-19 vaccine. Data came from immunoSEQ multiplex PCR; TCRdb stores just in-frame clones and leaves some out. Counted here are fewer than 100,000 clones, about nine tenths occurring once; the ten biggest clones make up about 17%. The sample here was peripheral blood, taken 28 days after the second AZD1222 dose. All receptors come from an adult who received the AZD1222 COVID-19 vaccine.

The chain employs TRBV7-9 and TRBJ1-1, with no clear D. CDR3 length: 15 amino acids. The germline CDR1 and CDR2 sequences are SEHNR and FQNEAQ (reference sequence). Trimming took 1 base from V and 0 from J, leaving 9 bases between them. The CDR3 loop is CASSLEPTMNTEAFF. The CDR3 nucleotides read TGTGCCAGCAGCTTAGAACCCACAATGAACACTGAAGCTTTCTTT.

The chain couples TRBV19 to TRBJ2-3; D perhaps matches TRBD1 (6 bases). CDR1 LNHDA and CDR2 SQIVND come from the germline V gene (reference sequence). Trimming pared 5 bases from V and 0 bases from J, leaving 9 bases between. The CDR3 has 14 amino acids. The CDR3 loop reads CASSLTGSTDTQYF. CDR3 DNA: TGTGCCAGTAGTCTGACAGGTAGCACAGATACGCAGTATTTT.

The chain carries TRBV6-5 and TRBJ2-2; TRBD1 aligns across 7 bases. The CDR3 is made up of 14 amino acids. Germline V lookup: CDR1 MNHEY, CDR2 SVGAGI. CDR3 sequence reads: CASALQGVTGELFF. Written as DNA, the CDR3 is TGTGCAAGCGCCCTTCAGGGGGTCACCGGGGAGCTGTTTTTT.

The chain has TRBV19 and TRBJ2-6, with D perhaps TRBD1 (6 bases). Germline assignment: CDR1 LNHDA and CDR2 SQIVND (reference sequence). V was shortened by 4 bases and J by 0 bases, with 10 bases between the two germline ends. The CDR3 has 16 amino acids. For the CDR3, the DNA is TGTGCCAGTAGTACTCGGACAGCCTCTGGGGCCAACGTCCTGACTTTC. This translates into CASSTRTASGANVLTF.

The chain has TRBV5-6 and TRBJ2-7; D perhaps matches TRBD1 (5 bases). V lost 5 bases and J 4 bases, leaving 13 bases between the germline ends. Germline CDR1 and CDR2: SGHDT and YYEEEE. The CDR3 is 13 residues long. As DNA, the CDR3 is TGTGCCAGCAGTCTTTCCAAGGGGTACGAGCAGTACTTC. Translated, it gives CASSLSKGYEQYF.

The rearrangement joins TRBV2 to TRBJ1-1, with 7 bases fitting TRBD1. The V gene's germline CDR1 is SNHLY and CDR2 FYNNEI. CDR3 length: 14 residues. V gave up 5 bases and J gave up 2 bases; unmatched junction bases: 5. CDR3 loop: CASSQRTGNTEAFF. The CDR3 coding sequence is TGTGCCAGCAGTCAAAGGACAGGAAACACTGAAGCTTTCTTT.

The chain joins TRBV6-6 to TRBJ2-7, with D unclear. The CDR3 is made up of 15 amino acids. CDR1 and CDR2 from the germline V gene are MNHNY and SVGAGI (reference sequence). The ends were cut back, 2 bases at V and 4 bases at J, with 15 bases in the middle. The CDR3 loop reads CASSYRGARPYEQYF. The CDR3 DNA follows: TGTGCCAGCAGTTACCGAGGAGCCCGACCTTACGAGCAGTACTTC.

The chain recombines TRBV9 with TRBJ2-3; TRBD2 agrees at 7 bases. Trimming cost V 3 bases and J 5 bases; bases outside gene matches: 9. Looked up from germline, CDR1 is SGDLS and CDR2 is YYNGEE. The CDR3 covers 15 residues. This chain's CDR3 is CASSAPGREQDTQYF. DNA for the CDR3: TGTGCCAGCAGCGCCCCGGGGCGGGAGCAAGATACGCAGTATTTT.

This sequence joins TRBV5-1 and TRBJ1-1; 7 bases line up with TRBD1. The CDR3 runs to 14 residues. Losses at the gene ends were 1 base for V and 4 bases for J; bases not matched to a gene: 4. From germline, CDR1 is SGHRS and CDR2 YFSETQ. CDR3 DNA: TGCGCCAGCAGCTTGCCAACAGGGGCCACTGAAGCTTTCTTT. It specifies CASSLPTGATEAFF. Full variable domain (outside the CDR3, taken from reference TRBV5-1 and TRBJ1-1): KAGVTQTPRYLIKTRGQQVTLSCSPISGHRSVSWYQQTPGQGLQFLFEYFSETQRNKGNFPGRFSGRQFSNSRSEMNVSTLELGDSALYLCASSLPTGATEAFFGQGTRLTVV.

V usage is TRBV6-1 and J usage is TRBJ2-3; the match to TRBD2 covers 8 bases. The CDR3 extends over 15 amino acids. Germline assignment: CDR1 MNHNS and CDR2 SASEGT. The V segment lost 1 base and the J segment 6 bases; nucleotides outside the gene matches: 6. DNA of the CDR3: TGTGCCAGCAGTGAAGGGGGACTAGGGTCGGATACGCAGTATTTT. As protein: CASSEGGLGSDTQYF.

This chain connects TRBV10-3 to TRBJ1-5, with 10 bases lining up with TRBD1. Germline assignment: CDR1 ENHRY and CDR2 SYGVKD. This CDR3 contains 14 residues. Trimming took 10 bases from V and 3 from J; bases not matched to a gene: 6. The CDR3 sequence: CASQGQGYNQPQHF. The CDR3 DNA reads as TGTGCCAGCCAGGGACAGGGGTACAATCAGCCCCAGCATTTT.

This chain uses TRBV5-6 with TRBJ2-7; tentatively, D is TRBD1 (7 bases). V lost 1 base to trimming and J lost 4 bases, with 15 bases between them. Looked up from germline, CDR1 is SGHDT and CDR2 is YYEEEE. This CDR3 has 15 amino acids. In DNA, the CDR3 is TGTGCCAGCAGCTTGACGTCAGGGGGGAGGTACGAGCAGTACTTC. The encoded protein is CASSLTSGGRYEQYF. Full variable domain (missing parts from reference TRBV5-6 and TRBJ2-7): DAGVTQSPTHLIKTRGQQVTLRCSPKSGHDTVSWYQQALGQGPQFIFQYYEEEERQRGNFPDRFSGHQFPNYSSELNVNALLLGDSALYLCASSLTSGGRYEQYFGPGTRLTVT.